A single sample is the source of the 20 T cell receptor beta chains below, sequenced in a study of CD4 T cells in relation to SARS-CoV-2 and coronaviruses (dated by TCRdb to about 2021). The method was the immunoSEQ multiplex PCR assay. What TCRdb holds here is the immuneACCESS table cut down to in-frame rearrangements. Part of the clones is not present; checked against another copy, under half of the missing clones reflect an unresolved V gene, and the others are unexplained. This sample has 10,000 to 13,000 clones in its table, and about 79% of those were observed once. The ten biggest clones cover around a quarter of the sample. These receptors have no identified antigens. CD4+ T cells from unexposed donors were collected before the COVID-19 pandemic (2011-2018). The EasySep CD4+ T cell isolation kit was used to isolate CD4+ T cells once the cultures had run for roughly 10 days. Sequencing was done on a sample of CD4+ T cells from PBMCs, cultured in vitro. Every receptor here comes from a human donor in good health.

V and J are TRBV27 and TRBJ2-1; TRBD2 agrees at 10 bases. CDR1 and CDR2 (germline): MNHEY, SMNVEV (reference sequence). This CDR3 contains 17 residues. V was pared by 2 bases and J by 9 bases, with 13 bases of the junction left unmatched. The CDR3 DNA follows: TGTGCCAGCAGTTTAAGGACTAGCGGAGTGAACTATATTGAGCAGTTCTTC. It encodes CASSLRTSGVNYIEQFF.

V is TRBV6-6 and J is TRBJ2-1; D is unclear. CDR3 length equals 16 residues. Trimming removed 0 bases from V and 0 bases from J, with 9 bases in between. Per germline, CDR1 MNHNY and CDR2 SVGAGI (reference sequence). CDR3: CASSYSGSRSYNEQFF. DNA for the CDR3: TGTGCCAGCAGTTACTCGGGTAGCCGCTCCTACAATGAGCAGTTCTTC.

This clone occurred once. The chain couples TRBV7-8 to TRBJ2-6, with D tentatively TRBD1 (6 bases). The CDR3 has 17 residues. The V gene lost 5 bases and the J gene lost 2 bases, with 16 bases spanning the gap. The germline CDR1 and CDR2 sequences are SGHVS and FQNEAQ. In DNA, the CDR3 is TGTGCCAGCAGCCCACCGCAGGGGATCGCTGGGGCCAACGTCCTGACTTTC. Encoded protein: CASSPPQGIAGANVLTF.

In its sample, this clone was seen a few times. This rearrangement joins TRBV5-8 to TRBJ2-1, with D unclear. The CDR3 runs to 13 residues. The V gene's germline CDR1 is SGHTS and CDR2 YDEGEE. V was trimmed by 4 bases and J by 10 bases, leaving 15 bases between them. The CDR3, as DNA: TGTGCCAGCAGCCTCGGCTCTCCTCGGGAGCAGTTCTTC. As protein: CASSLGSPREQFF.

The chain recombines TRBV19 with TRBJ2-7, with a tentative D call TRBD1 (6 bases). The CDR3 loop spans 14 amino acids. V was pared by 3 bases and J by 4 bases, with 13 bases between. From germline, CDR1 is LNHDA and CDR2 SQIVND (reference sequence). CDR3 nucleotides: TGTGCCAGTAGTATGGCTGGGGGCGGGTACGAGCAGTACTTC. Its translation: CASSMAGGGYEQYF.

The chain couples TRBV5-1 to TRBJ2-1, with D tentatively TRBD1 (7 bases). The CDR3 covers 13 residues. CDR1 and CDR2 (germline): SGHRS, YFSETQ. Trimming shortened V by 0 bases and J by 10 bases, and 11 bases separated the two germline ends. CDR3: CASSLGQGGEQFF. The CDR3 nucleotides are TGCGCCAGCAGCTTGGGACAGGGAGGAGAGCAGTTCTTC.

This chain connects TRBV4-1 to TRBJ2-7, with TRBD2 matching 8 bases. Germline lookup yields CDR1 MGHRA and CDR2 YSYEKL. The length of the CDR3 is 16 residues. The V gene end was trimmed by 4 bases and the J gene end by 7 bases; junction bases not matched to a gene: 15. CDR3 loop: CASSPRTFGGAGEQYF. Written as DNA, the CDR3 is TGCGCCAGCAGCCCCCGCACGTTCGGGGGGGCCGGGGAGCAGTACTTC.

This clone was counted between two and nine times. The genes are TRBV6-6 and TRBJ2-7, with a possible D match to TRBD1 (7 bases). V lost 5 bases to trimming and J lost 2 bases, with 16 bases between them. The germline V gene encodes CDR1 MNHNY and CDR2 SVGAGI (reference sequence). The CDR3 is made up of 15 amino acids. CDR3 DNA: TGTGCCAGCAGTCCCCGACAGGGAGGAACCTACGAGCAGTACTTC. This gives the protein CASSPRQGGTYEQYF.

V is TRBV7-8 and J is TRBJ2-1; 8 nucleotides agree with TRBD1. J lost 7 bases, V lost 5 bases, and 4 bases had no gene match. The CDR3 has 13 residues. Germline-derived CDR1 and CDR2 are SGHVS and FQNEAQ. The CDR3 loop reads CASSLRTGNEQFF. In DNA, the CDR3 is TGTGCCAGCAGCCTAAGGACAGGGAATGAGCAGTTCTTC.

This clone was recorded only once. The CDR3 sequence: CASRTVSSGKLFF. In DNA, the CDR3 is TGTGCCAGCAGGACGGTCTCATCTGGGAAACTGTTTTTT. The rearrangement uses TRBV6-5 and TRBJ1-4, with D hard to call. The germline V gene has CDR1 MNHEY and CDR2 SVGAGI. The CDR3 is made up of 13 amino acids. Trimming pared 6 bases from V and 11 bases from J, leaving 16 bases between.

CDR3 coding DNA: TGTGCCATCAGTAGTACTCAAGGTGAACAAGATACGCAGTATTTT. Translating gives CAISSTQGEQDTQYF. This chain joins TRBV10-3 and TRBJ2-3; D not certain. Trimming pared 5 bases from V and 5 bases from J, leaving 17 bases between. There are 15 residues in the CDR3. Germline CDR1 reads ENHRY; CDR2 reads SYGVKD.

This chain links TRBV19 with TRBJ1-2; D is uncertain. The CDR3 is made up of 13 amino acids. Trimming took off 3 bases at V and 8 bases at J, with 13 bases between the two ends. CDR1 LNHDA and CDR2 SQIVND come from the germline V gene (reference sequence). The CDR3 DNA reads as TGTGCCAGTAGTATTCCCGCTCATAAGGGCTACACCTTC. Its protein is CASSIPAHKGYTF.

The V gene is TRBV6-2 or TRBV6-3, the J gene TRBJ1-1; D is unresolved. The CDR3 is 13 amino acids. The V gene's germline CDR1 is MNHEY and CDR2 SVGEGT. V lost 3 bases and J lost 6, with 11 bases in between. The CDR3 DNA reads TGTGCCAGCAGTTATGAAACGGAGTCTGAAGCTTTCTTT. Its protein is CASSYETESEAFF.

This clone was observed once. The chain has TRBV19 and TRBJ1-5; D remains unclear. This CDR3 spans 11 amino acids. The germline gives CDR1 LNHDA, CDR2 SQIVND (reference sequence). V shed 2 bases and J shed 4 bases, with 0 bases lying between them. CDR3 DNA: TGTGCCAGTAGTATAAATCAGCCCCAGCATTTT. It is translated as CASSINQPQHF.

This chain's CDR3 is CASSQDLAQGVREQYF. As DNA, the CDR3 is TGTGCCAGCAGCCAAGATCTGGCACAGGGTGTGAGAGAGCAGTACTTC. The chain has TRBV3-1 (or the pseudogene TRBV3-2) and TRBJ2-7, with D perhaps TRBD1 (6 bases). Germline lookup yields CDR1 LGHDT and CDR2 YNNKEL (reference sequence). The CDR3 extends over 16 amino acids. V lost 0 bases to trimming and J lost 7 bases, with 19 bases between them.

The chain uses TRBV12-3 or TRBV12-4 and TRBJ1-5; 9 positions match TRBD1. This CDR3 spans 13 amino acids. The trim removed 5 bases at V and 6 bases at J, leaving 2 bases unmatched. CDR3 region: CASSGTGTQPQHF. For the CDR3, the DNA is TGTGCCAGCAGTGGGACAGGGACTCAGCCCCAGCATTTT.

The CDR3 sequence: CAIGGTSGLNTQYF. CDR3 sequence (DNA): TGTGCCATCGGAGGGACTAGCGGGTTGAATACGCAGTATTTT. This chain links TRBV10-3 with TRBJ2-3; 12 positions agree with TRBD2. The CDR3 is made up of 14 amino acids. J was trimmed by 7 bases and V by 8 bases; bases with no gene match: 7. Germline-derived CDR1 and CDR2 are ENHRY and SYGVKD.

This clone appeared a few times. In DNA, the CDR3 is TGCGCCAGCAGCCAATTTCGGACAGGGAGAGGCAATCAGCCCCAGCATTTT. It specifies CASSQFRTGRGNQPQHF. The genes are TRBV4-3 and TRBJ1-5, with 8 bases that match TRBD1. Trimming removed 2 bases from V and 2 bases from J; junction bases left unmatched: 8. CDR1 LGHNA and CDR2 YSLEER come from the germline V gene. This CDR3 spans 17 amino acids.

V is TRBV6-2 or TRBV6-3 and J is TRBJ2-3; 13 nucleotides line up with TRBD2. With 5 bases clipped from V and 9 bases from J, the junction kept 14 bases outside the gene matches. Germline V gene lookup returns CDR1 MNHEY and CDR2 SVGEGT. The CDR3 has 17 residues. CDR3 sequence reads: CASSPRLAGGRRETQYF. As DNA, the CDR3 is TGTGCCAGCAGTCCCCGACTAGCGGGGGGCCGACGGGAAACGCAGTATTTT.

The chain is built from TRBV7-2 and TRBJ1-1; D is uncertain. The CDR3 is 13 residues long. Germline CDR1 and CDR2: SGHTA and FQGNSA. V was cut by 1 base and J by 2 bases, with 5 bases left in between. This CDR3 is CASSLDRNTEAFF. CDR3 nucleotides: TGTGCCAGCAGCTTAGACCGAAACACTGAAGCTTTCTTT.